This TCR beta chain was found in a study of blood T cell repertoires in COVID-19. Study-wide context: The origin of the acute and convalescent COVID-19 samples was the United States, Italy and Spain. The cDNA or gDNA used as material had been derived from T cells, B-cell-depleted T cells, or PBMCs.

As originally analysed: Nucleated cell counts were estimated from reference gene primer amplification. Repertoires were generated with immunoSEQ multiplex PCR, while TCRdb's copy carries only in-frame clones and drops some. The DNA gave D and trimming, while V, J and clone size come from that table. The sample lists approximately 200,000 clones; roughly 84% were seen once. Trimming pared 1 base from V and 0 bases from J, leaving 7 bases between. The CDR3 loop spans 15 amino acids. Germline CDR1 reads SGHAT; CDR2 reads FQNNGV. This chain joins TRBV11-2 and TRBJ2-1; TRBD2 might be the D (5 bases). The sequence was obtained from a woman in her 50s with acute or convalescent COVID-19. Sequenced input: peripheral blood. This chain's CDR3 is CASSLVAGSYNEQFF. The CDR3 coding sequence is TGTGCCAGCAGCTTAGTTGCGGGCTCCTACAATGAGCAGTTCTTC.